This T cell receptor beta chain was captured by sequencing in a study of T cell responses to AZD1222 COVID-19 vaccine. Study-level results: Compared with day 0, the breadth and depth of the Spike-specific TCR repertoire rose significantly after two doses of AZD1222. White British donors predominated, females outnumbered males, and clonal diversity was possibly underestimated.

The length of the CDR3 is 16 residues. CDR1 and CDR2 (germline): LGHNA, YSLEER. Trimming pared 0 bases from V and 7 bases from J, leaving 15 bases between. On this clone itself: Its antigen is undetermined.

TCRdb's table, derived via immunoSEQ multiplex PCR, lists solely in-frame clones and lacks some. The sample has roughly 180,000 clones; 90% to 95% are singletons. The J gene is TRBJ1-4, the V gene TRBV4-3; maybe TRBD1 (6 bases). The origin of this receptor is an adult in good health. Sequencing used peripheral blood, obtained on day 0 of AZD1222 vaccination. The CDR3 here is CASSQEGGGAFEKLFF. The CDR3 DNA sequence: TGCGCCAGCAGCCAAGAGGGGGGGGGCGCGTTTGAAAAACTGTTTTTT.